The 11 T cell receptor beta chains below come from one sample, sequenced in a study of T cell changes during pregnancy in multiple sclerosis. Data came from immunoSEQ multiplex PCR; TCRdb stores just in-frame clones and leaves some out. Altogether 75,000 to 100,000 clones are present, 92% being singletons, with the ten largest covering about 2%. Material: peripheral blood, obtained after pregnancy. The receptor set was obtained from a female donor with multiple sclerosis, enrolled in a pregnancy study.

This rearrangement joins TRBV27 to TRBJ1-1; 10 nucleotides align to TRBD1. This CDR3 is 16 amino acids long. Trimming at V came to 7 bases and at J to 4 bases, leaving 12 bases not matched to a gene. The germline CDR1 and CDR2 sequences are MNHEY and SMNVEV (reference sequence). The CDR3 DNA sequence: TGTGCCAGCACCACGACAGACAGGGGGCGGCTCACTGAAGCTTTCTTT. Translating it yields CASTTTDRGRLTEAFF.

The chain has TRBV30 and TRBJ1-6, with TRBD1 as a possible D gene (6 bases). This CDR3 comprises 15 residues. V shed 2 bases and J shed 5 bases, with 13 bases lying between them. Germline V gene data show CDR1 as GTSNPN and CDR2 as SVGIG (reference sequence). The CDR3 DNA is TGTGCCTGGAGTCCCCCAGGGACACATAATTCACCCCTCCACTTT. Residues: CAWSPPGTHNSPLHF. Looking up the rest from reference TRBV30 and TRBJ1-6 gives the full variable domain: SQTIHQWPATLVQPVGSPLSLECTVEGTSNPNLYWYRQAAGRGLQLLFYSVGIGQISSEVPQNLSASRPQDRQFILSSKKLLLSDSGFYLCAWSPPGTHNSPLHFGNGTRLTVT.

The chain recombines TRBV5-1 with TRBJ1-5, with a possible D match to TRBD1 (5 bases). The V end lost 1 base, the J end lost 5 bases, and 10 bases lay between the germline ends. CDR1 SGHRS and CDR2 YFSETQ come from the germline V gene. The length of the CDR3 is 14 residues. CDR3 DNA: TGCGCCAGCAGCTTGTCAGGGATAGATCAGCCCCAGCATTTT. This gives the protein CASSLSGIDQPQHF. Full variable domain (missing parts from reference TRBV5-1 and TRBJ1-5): KAGVTQTPRYLIKTRGQQVTLSCSPISGHRSVSWYQQTPGQGLQFLFEYFSETQRNKGNFPGRFSGRQFSNSRSEMNVSTLELGDSALYLCASSLSGIDQPQHFGDGTRLSIL.

V gene TRBV7-3 combines with J gene TRBJ1-6; 8 nucleotides agree with TRBD1. This CDR3 is built from 18 residues. CDR1 is SGHTA and CDR2 is FQGTGA in the germline V gene. V dropped 2 bases and J dropped 11; count of bases not matched to a gene: 17. The CDR3 sequence: CASSLGARGTGVGAPLHF. The CDR3 nucleotides are TGTGCCAGCAGCTTAGGCGCTCGGGGGACAGGCGTCGGGGCACCCCTCCACTTT. The variable domain in full, with the rest retrieved from reference TRBV7-3 and TRBJ1-6, is GAGVSQTPSNKVTEKGKYVELRCDPISGHTALYWYRQSLGQGPEFLIYFQGTGAADDSGLPNDRFFAVRPEGSVSTLKIQRTERGDSAVYLCASSLGARGTGVGAPLHFGNGTRLTVT.

The V and J genes are TRBV7-2 and TRBJ2-3; tentative D call: TRBD1 (6 bases). Germline V gene lookup returns CDR1 SGHTA and CDR2 FQGNSA. Trimming left V 5 bases short and J 8 bases short, with 23 bases between. The CDR3 runs to 16 residues. The CDR3 nucleotides read TGTGCCAGCAGCCAATCAGGGGAGACCTGGAGCGGTACGCAGTATTTT. Its translation is CASSQSGETWSGTQYF.

The genes are TRBV29-1 and TRBJ2-6; TRBD1 matches 11 bases. Germline V gives CDR1 SQVTM, CDR2 ANQGSEA. The CDR3 has 18 residues. V trimming: 4 bases; J trimming: 0 bases; junction bases outside the gene matches: 8. The CDR3 sequence is CSVVSRTGGVSGANVLTF. The CDR3 DNA reads as TGCAGCGTTGTCTCCCGGACAGGGGGCGTCTCTGGGGCCAACGTCCTGACTTTC.

This chain uses TRBV5-4 with TRBJ2-7; TRBD2 might be the D (7 bases). The length of the CDR3 is 16 residues. Trimming stripped 5 bases from V and 2 bases from J, with 20 bases between. Germline CDR1 reads SGHNT; CDR2 reads YYREEE (reference sequence). This chain's CDR3 is CASSSGTGGLPYEQYF. CDR3 sequence (DNA): TGTGCCAGCAGTTCCGGGACCGGGGGGCTCCCCTACGAGCAGTACTTC.

The chain recombines TRBV14 with TRBJ2-7; possibly TRBD1 for D (6 bases). The germline gives CDR1 SGHDN, CDR2 FVKESK. Trimming stripped 3 bases from V and 3 bases from J, with 9 bases between. This CDR3 spans 13 amino acids. The DNA for the CDR3 is TGTGCCAGCAGCCAGGGGGCTGACTACGAGCAGTACTTC. Its protein is CASSQGADYEQYF.

This chain joins TRBV30 and TRBJ2-7; no clear D. Germline loops: CDR1 GTSNPN, CDR2 SVGIG (reference sequence). CDR3 length equals 11 residues. The V end lost 2 bases, the J end lost 5 bases, and 7 bases lay between the germline ends. This chain's CDR3 is CAWSSGDEQYF. The CDR3 DNA reads as TGTGCCTGGAGTTCTGGAGACGAGCAGTACTTC. The full variable domain, in which reference TRBV30 and TRBJ2-7 provide the parts outside the CDR3, is SQTIHQWPATLVQPVGSPLSLECTVEGTSNPNLYWYRQAAGRGLQLLFYSVGIGQISSEVPQNLSASRPQDRQFILSSKKLLLSDSGFYLCAWSSGDEQYFGPGTRLTVT.

The chain combines TRBV5-1 with TRBJ2-7, with TRBD2 matching over 9 bases. From germline, CDR1 is SGHRS and CDR2 YFSETQ. This CDR3 is 16 amino acids long. J lost 1 base, V lost 5 bases, and 10 bases had no gene match. The CDR3 nucleotides read TGCGCCAGCAGGATGGGAGGAGCGGGAGGTTCCTACGAGCAGTACTTC. Its translation: CASRMGGAGGSYEQYF.

This sequence joins TRBV19 and TRBJ2-3; 8 bases align to TRBD1. This CDR3 has 14 residues. In germline, CDR1 is LNHDA, CDR2 SQIVND (reference sequence). After removal of 7 bases from V and 2 bases from J, the junction contained 5 bases not matched to a gene. CDR3 loop: CASTQDRVTDTQYF. CDR3 sequence (DNA): TGTGCCAGTACCCAGGACAGGGTCACAGATACGCAGTATTTT.